The rows below give T cell receptor beta chains drawn from one sample of a study of blood T cell repertoires in COVID-19. Some clones are missing from TCRdb's copy, which holds only in-frame ones; the method was immunoSEQ multiplex PCR. The data hold roughly 200,000 clones, with about 82% observed a single time. Sequenced material: PBMCs or T cells enriched from blood (not recorded which). These receptors were taken from a middle-aged man with acute COVID-19. CDR3s include the opening cysteine and the closing phenylalanine or tryptophan. The order of the fields is J gene, D gene, clone size, CDR3 length, V gene, CDR3 DNA, CDR3 protein. The D gene is left open where the match is weak. A row's size may be missing; if present it is once, few, many or a size class.

j_call: TRBJ2-1; d_call: -; clone_size: -; cdr3_length: 14; v_call: TRBV9; cdr3_nt: TGTGCCAGCAGCGTACGGCGGTCGGGAAATGAGCAGTTCTTC; cdr3_aa: CASSVRRSGNEQFF
j_call: TRBJ1-2; d_call: TRBD1; clone_size: -; cdr3_length: 14; v_call: TRBV19; cdr3_nt: TGTGCCAGTAGTACGACAGGGTATGGCTATGGCTACACCTTC; cdr3_aa: CASSTTGYGYGYTF
j_call: TRBJ2-1; d_call: TRBD1; clone_size: -; cdr3_length: 15; v_call: TRBV7-3; cdr3_nt: TGTGCCAGCAGCGCCGGACAGGCCACCTACAATGAGCAGTTCTTC; cdr3_aa: CASSAGQATYNEQFF
j_call: TRBJ2-4; d_call: TRBD1; clone_size: -; cdr3_length: 15; v_call: TRBV25-1; cdr3_nt: TGTGCCAGCAGTGATGTACAGGGGGCGTCAAACATTCAGTACTTC; cdr3_aa: CASSDVQGASNIQYF
j_call: TRBJ2-1; d_call: -; clone_size: -; cdr3_length: 16; v_call: TRBV28; cdr3_nt: TGTGCCATCATCCCGGAGAGCCCCAGCTCCTACAATGAGCAGTTCTTC; cdr3_aa: CAIIPESPSSYNEQFF
j_call: TRBJ1-2; d_call: -; clone_size: -; cdr3_length: 13; v_call: TRBV30; cdr3_nt: TGTGCCTGGAGTGCTGGGGGCGTGGTCGGCTACACCTTC; cdr3_aa: CAWSAGGVVGYTF
j_call: TRBJ1-1; d_call: -; clone_size: once; cdr3_length: 15; v_call: TRBV5-5; cdr3_nt: TGTGCCAGCAGCTTGGTCCGGGGATCCAGCACTGAAGCTTTCTTT; cdr3_aa: CASSLVRGSSTEAFF
j_call: TRBJ2-7; d_call: -; clone_size: -; cdr3_length: 14; v_call: TRBV28; cdr3_nt: TGTGCCAGCAGTTTTGGGGCAGGGGACTACGAGCAGTACTTC; cdr3_aa: CASSFGAGDYEQYF
j_call: TRBJ2-7; d_call: -; clone_size: -; cdr3_length: 14; v_call: TRBV15; cdr3_nt: TGTGCCACCAGCAGAGAAAGGGGCCCCTACGAGCAGTACTTC; cdr3_aa: CATSRERGPYEQYF
j_call: TRBJ2-7; d_call: TRBD1; clone_size: -; cdr3_length: 13; v_call: TRBV27; cdr3_nt: TGTGCCAGCGCACGAAAGACACGGGACAGGGCTACGTTC; cdr3_aa: CASARKTRDRATF
j_call: TRBJ1-3; d_call: -; clone_size: once; cdr3_length: 21; v_call: TRBV21-1; cdr3_nt: TGTGCCAGCAGCAAGGTAGTTCGGACTGCCGGAGGGGAGGAGTACGGAAACACCATATATTTT; cdr3_aa: CASSKVVRTAGGEEYGNTIYF
j_call: TRBJ1-2; d_call: TRBD1; clone_size: -; cdr3_length: 15; v_call: TRBV5-1; cdr3_nt: TGCGCCAGCAGCTTGTCGGGACAGGGGGTGGATGGCTACACCTTC; cdr3_aa: CASSLSGQGVDGYTF
j_call: TRBJ1-5; d_call: TRBD1; clone_size: -; cdr3_length: 14; v_call: TRBV5-4; cdr3_nt: TGTGCCAGCAGACAGGGGGGAAGCAATCAGCCCCAGCATTTT; cdr3_aa: CASRQGGSNQPQHF
j_call: TRBJ2-1; d_call: -; clone_size: -; cdr3_length: 13; v_call: TRBV2; cdr3_nt: TGTGCCAGCAGTTGGGGACAAAGGAATGAGCAGTTCTTC; cdr3_aa: CASSWGQRNEQFF
j_call: TRBJ2-1; d_call: TRBD1; clone_size: -; cdr3_length: 10; v_call: TRBV2; cdr3_nt: TGTGGCAGCAGGGGGCATGAGCAGTTCTTC; cdr3_aa: CGSRGHEQFF
j_call: TRBJ1-5; d_call: -; clone_size: -; cdr3_length: 13; v_call: TRBV7-2; cdr3_nt: TGTGCCAGCAGCATCAACAGGGAACAGCCCCAGCATTTT; cdr3_aa: CASSINREQPQHF
j_call: TRBJ1-6; d_call: TRBD1; clone_size: -; cdr3_length: 15; v_call: TRBV7-9; cdr3_nt: TGTGCCAGCAGCTTAGCGACAGGGTCGTTCTCACCCCTCCACTTT; cdr3_aa: CASSLATGSFSPLHF
j_call: TRBJ2-7; d_call: -; clone_size: -; cdr3_length: 13; v_call: TRBV12-3/TRBV12-4; cdr3_nt: TGTGCCAGCAGCTTCGTATTTGAGGGCGAGCAGTACTTC; cdr3_aa: CASSFVFEGEQYF
j_call: TRBJ2-7; d_call: TRBD2; clone_size: -; cdr3_length: 16; v_call: TRBV28; cdr3_nt: TGTGCCAGCAGTTCGTCAGCGGGAGGGCTCGACTACGAGCAGTACTTC; cdr3_aa: CASSSSAGGLDYEQYF
j_call: TRBJ1-3; d_call: TRBD1; clone_size: -; cdr3_length: 16; v_call: TRBV10-3; cdr3_nt: TGTGCCATCAGTGAAGCGCGAGGGGGCAGTGGAAACACCATATATTTT; cdr3_aa: CAISEARGGSGNTIYF
j_call: TRBJ1-2; d_call: -; clone_size: -; cdr3_length: 15; v_call: TRBV30; cdr3_nt: TGTGCCGGGGGAGGGGGGCGCTTAGAGGTCTATGGCTACACCTTC; cdr3_aa: CAGGGGRLEVYGYTF
j_call: TRBJ2-1; d_call: TRBD2; clone_size: -; cdr3_length: 16; v_call: TRBV18; cdr3_nt: TGTGCCAGCTATTCCCCCCGCGGGGGTTCCTACAATGAGCAGTTCTTC; cdr3_aa: CASYSPRGGSYNEQFF
j_call: TRBJ1-3; d_call: -; clone_size: -; cdr3_length: 14; v_call: TRBV7-9; cdr3_nt: TGTGCCAGCAGCCCACAGTCCTCTGGAAACACCATATATTTT; cdr3_aa: CASSPQSSGNTIYF
j_call: TRBJ1-4; d_call: TRBD1; clone_size: -; cdr3_length: 14; v_call: TRBV19; cdr3_nt: TGTGCCAGTAGGATGGACAGGGGACCTGAAAAACTGTTTTTT; cdr3_aa: CASRMDRGPEKLFF
j_call: TRBJ2-5; d_call: -; clone_size: -; cdr3_length: 13; v_call: TRBV27; cdr3_nt: TGTGCCAGCAGTCCCAGGGTTCGGGAGACCCAGTACTTC; cdr3_aa: CASSPRVRETQYF
j_call: TRBJ1-2; d_call: TRBD1; clone_size: -; cdr3_length: 12; v_call: TRBV29-1; cdr3_nt: TGCAGCGTTGAGGGACAGGGACATGGCTACACCTTC; cdr3_aa: CSVEGQGHGYTF
j_call: TRBJ2-4; d_call: -; clone_size: -; cdr3_length: 12; v_call: TRBV12-3/TRBV12-4; cdr3_nt: TGTGCCAGCAGTTTTACAGTGGACATTCAGTACTTC; cdr3_aa: CASSFTVDIQYF
j_call: TRBJ2-3; d_call: -; clone_size: -; cdr3_length: 14; v_call: TRBV6-2/TRBV6-3; cdr3_nt: TGTGCCAGCAGTGCTGGCAGCGGCACAGATACGCAGTATTTT; cdr3_aa: CASSAGSGTDTQYF
j_call: TRBJ2-3; d_call: TRBD2; clone_size: -; cdr3_length: 14; v_call: TRBV5-1; cdr3_nt: TGCGCCAGCAGCACCGGGGGGATGGGTGATACGCAGTATTTT; cdr3_aa: CASSTGGMGDTQYF
j_call: TRBJ2-7; d_call: -; clone_size: -; cdr3_length: 12; v_call: TRBV29-1; cdr3_nt: TGCAGCGTTGAGTTCGGAGCCGGGGAGCAGTACTTC; cdr3_aa: CSVEFGAGEQYF
j_call: TRBJ2-7; d_call: -; clone_size: -; cdr3_length: 14; v_call: TRBV9; cdr3_nt: TGTGCCAGCAGCCCAGGGGTCTCGTCCTACGAGCAGTACTTC; cdr3_aa: CASSPGVSSYEQYF
j_call: TRBJ1-2; d_call: -; clone_size: -; cdr3_length: 16; v_call: TRBV29-1; cdr3_nt: TGCAGCGTTGCCCCTGCGGGAGCGATCCAGGACTATGGCTACACCTTC; cdr3_aa: CSVAPAGAIQDYGYTF
j_call: TRBJ1-1; d_call: -; clone_size: -; cdr3_length: 11; v_call: TRBV29-1; cdr3_nt: TGCAGCGTTGGGGAGGGCACTGAAGCTTTCTTT; cdr3_aa: CSVGEGTEAFF
j_call: TRBJ1-5; d_call: -; clone_size: -; cdr3_length: 12; v_call: TRBV28; cdr3_nt: TGTGCCAGCAGTCAACCGGATCAGCCCCAGCATTTT; cdr3_aa: CASSQPDQPQHF
j_call: TRBJ1-5; d_call: -; clone_size: -; cdr3_length: 15; v_call: TRBV5-6; cdr3_nt: TGTGCCAGCAGCTTGGAGGGGACGGGGGATCAGCCCCAGCATTTT; cdr3_aa: CASSLEGTGDQPQHF
j_call: TRBJ2-3; d_call: -; clone_size: -; cdr3_length: 17; v_call: TRBV10-3; cdr3_nt: TGTGCCATCAGTGAGCGGCGAAGAGGGACTAGCACAGATACGCAGTATTTT; cdr3_aa: CAISERRRGTSTDTQYF
j_call: TRBJ2-5; d_call: TRBD1; clone_size: few; cdr3_length: 17; v_call: TRBV14; cdr3_nt: TGTGCCAGCAGCCACTACCGGGACAGGGGACGACAAGAGACCCAGTACTTC; cdr3_aa: CASSHYRDRGRQETQYF